This T cell receptor (beta chain) was found in a study of T cell repertoires in cytomegalovirus infection. Worth noting for this clonotype: The target antigen is unknown.

Points from the study as a whole: CMV-specific HLA-C-restricted TCR beta clonotypes dominated the ex vivo response.

Trimming removed 3 bases from V and 1 base from J; junction bases left unmatched: 10. The germline V gene has CDR1 MNHNS and CDR2 SASEGT. The CDR3 contains 19 residues. TCRdb itself ran the reads through MiXCR, one entry per CDR3 protein. The table shows roughly 600,000 distinct CDR3 sequences, with approximately 24% occurring only once. This chain links TRBV6-1 with TRBJ2-6; 9 bases align to TRBD1. The TCR sequence derives from a human donor in good health (CMV status not recorded). Some clones in this sample may be carry-over from other donors' samples. Sample: CD8+ T cells from PBMCs. The CDR3 bases are TGTGCCAGCAGTGATTGGCGGGGGACAGGGTCATCTGGGGCCAACGTCCTGACTTTC. Amino acid sequence: CASSDWRGTGSSGANVLTF.